This T cell receptor (beta chain) was profiled in a study of Graves' ophthalmopathy and Graves' hyperthyroidism. RNA transcripts yielded amplified TCR beta CDR3 regions. First-round RT-PCR employed HTBI primers, with a second-round multiplex PCR after it. TCRdb redid the calling of the multiplex PCR reads with MiXCR, one entry per CDR3 protein. The repertoire holds some 390,000 distinct CDR3 sequences, with around 20% as singletons. Findings and limits, study-wide: In predicting ophthalmopathy progression, the model reached roughly 69% sensitivity and around 72% specificity.

A word on this clonotype: Its cognate antigen is unknown.

The germline CDR1 and CDR2 sequences are SGHTA and FQGNSA. Trimming at V came to 5 bases and at J to 4 bases, leaving 6 bases not matched to a gene. This CDR3 contains 14 residues. Sequences were obtained from peripheral blood. The rearrangement joins TRBV7-2 to TRBJ2-7; 9 bases are shared with TRBD1. The sequence was collected from a woman between 18 and 29 years old with Graves' ophthalmopathy. DNA for the CDR3: TGTGCCAGCAGCAACCGGGACAGGGTGTACGAGCAGTACTTC. Translating gives CASSNRDRVYEQYF.